This T cell receptor beta chain is drawn from a study of T cell responses to AZD1222 COVID-19 vaccine. Study-level points and caveats: It should be noted that donors were predominantly white British and more often female, and clonal diversity was possibly underestimated. Reports indicate that nearly half of spike-specific TCRs are directed at unmutated variant regions. The repertoires were collected only after the peak T cell response. Two AZD1222 administrations were followed by greater Spike-specific TCR breadth and depth.

Using immunoSEQ multiplex PCR, the repertoire was profiled, and TCRdb retains in-frame clones only, with some absent. The table lists more than 150,000 clones, 85% to 90% of them singletons, with approximately 9.1% in the top ten. This clone was recorded once. Antigen specificity is unknown. This CDR3 has 14 amino acids. With 5 bases removed from V and 5 bases from J, the gap between germline ends came to 13 bases. Germline CDR1 and CDR2: MDHEN and SYDVKM. The chain has TRBV28 and TRBJ1-5, with D unresolved. The sequencing used peripheral blood, collected 28 days after the second AZD1222 dose. This clonotype was obtained from an adult who received the AZD1222 COVID-19 vaccine. The CDR3 nucleotides read TGTGCCAGCAGTCAATACACGGATTATCAGCCCCAGCATTTT. Translated, it gives CASSQYTDYQPQHF.